Presented here are 26 T cell receptor beta chains from one specimen sequenced in a study of T cells in Graves' hyperthyroidism and ophthalmopathy. Regions amplified from RNA transcripts were the TCR beta CDR3 regions. First-round RT-PCR targeting the TCR CDR3 was performed with the HTBI primer set. TCRdb reprocessed the multiplex PCR reads via MiXCR and lists one record per CDR3 protein. This table holds 250,000 to 300,000 distinct CDR3 sequences, nearly 15% found once. The sample comprised blood. The receptor source for this set is a woman aged 45-60 years with Graves' hyperthyroidism that later progressed to Graves' ophthalmopathy.

This clonotype was observed many times. The V and J genes are TRBV27 and TRBJ2-5; tentatively, D is TRBD1 (5 bases). The germline V and J ends were trimmed by 4 bases and 3 bases, with 24 bases remaining between them. In germline, CDR1 is MNHEY, CDR2 SMNVEV (reference sequence). The CDR3 loop spans 18 amino acids. The CDR3 nucleotides read TGTGCCAGCAGTTATAGCCCGGGTGCAGGGCTCGTTGAAGAGACCCAGTACTTC. Protein sequence: CASSYSPGAGLVEETQYF.

In its sample, this clonotype was seen many times. The chain is built from TRBV20-1 and TRBJ2-5; D is undetermined. This CDR3 has 16 residues. The germline gives CDR1 DFQATT, CDR2 SNEGSKA (reference sequence). V was shortened by 1 base and J by 2 bases, with 17 bases between the two germline ends. The CDR3: CSARGVHGWVQETQYF. CDR3 DNA sequence: TGCAGTGCTAGAGGGGTGCATGGGTGGGTACAAGAGACCCAGTACTTC.

This clonotype was seen repeatedly, ten times or more. V is TRBV7-8 and J is TRBJ1-1; TRBD1 is a possible D gene (6 bases). This CDR3 is 15 amino acids long. The germline gives CDR1 SGHVS, CDR2 FQNEAQ. The ends were cut back, 4 bases at V and 0 bases at J, with 12 bases in the middle. The CDR3 region has the DNA TGTGCCAGCAGCTCCGGGACAACCCTGAACACTGAAGCTTTCTTT. This sequence encodes CASSSGTTLNTEAFF.

The chain is built from TRBV6-5 and TRBJ1-1; D perhaps matches TRBD1 (5 bases). The CDR3 is 14 amino acids. V shed 0 bases and J shed 5 bases, with 10 bases lying between them. Per the germline V gene, CDR1 is MNHEY and CDR2 is SVGAGI. The CDR3 DNA is TGTGCCAGCAGTTACTCCTCCAAGGGGACTGAAGCTTTCTTT. It encodes CASSYSSKGTEAFF.

A few counts support this clonotype. This chain uses TRBV5-1 with TRBJ1-1, with D tentatively TRBD1 (6 bases). This CDR3 has 14 residues. Trimming took off 0 bases at V and 5 bases at J, with 11 bases between the two ends. Germline assignment: CDR1 SGHRS and CDR2 YFSETQ. The CDR3, as DNA: TGCGCCAGCAGCTTGGCGTCAGGGGATACTGAAGCTTTCTTT. Amino acid sequence: CASSLASGDTEAFF.

This clonotype has ten or more counts. This chain joins TRBV28 and TRBJ2-7; 13 positions agree with TRBD2. V was clipped by 5 bases and J by 5 bases; unmatched bases: 6. Germline V gene sequence: CDR1 MDHEN, CDR2 SYDVKM. The CDR3 contains 15 residues. The CDR3 sequence is CASSRTSGSFDEQYF. CDR3 bases: TGTGCCAGCAGTAGGACTAGCGGGAGCTTCGACGAGCAGTACTTC.

The rearrangement uses TRBV4-2 and TRBJ1-6; weak D call: TRBD1 (5 bases). Deletions cut 0 bases from V and 8 bases from J, with 14 bases between. This CDR3 spans 16 amino acids. The V gene's germline CDR1 is LGHNA and CDR2 YNFKEQ. Written as DNA, the CDR3 is TGTGCCAGCAGCCAAGAGTTAGGGGATCCCTATTCACCCCTCCACTTT. Its protein product is CASSQELGDPYSPLHF.

This clonotype appeared many times. This chain joins TRBV2 and TRBJ2-7; TRBD2 agrees at 11 bases. The CDR3 has 14 amino acids. J lost 5 bases, V lost 3 bases, and 3 bases had no gene match. CDR1 and CDR2 (germline): SNHLY, FYNNEI. The CDR3 protein is CASSETSGTNEQYF. The CDR3 region has the DNA TGTGCCAGCAGTGAGACTAGCGGGACCAACGAGCAGTACTTC.

This rearrangement joins TRBV12-3 or TRBV12-4 to TRBJ1-6, with no clear D. This CDR3 has 13 amino acids. The germline V and J ends were trimmed by 1 base and 10 bases, with 8 bases remaining between them. As DNA, the CDR3 is TGTGCCAGCAGTTTAGGGGGTGGGTCACCCCTCCACTTT. It is translated as CASSLGGGSPLHF.

The rearrangement uses TRBV27 and TRBJ1-4, with TRBD1 as a possible D gene (5 bases). Germline CDR1 and CDR2: MNHEY and SMNVEV (reference sequence). There are 14 residues in the CDR3. V was trimmed by 6 bases and J by 8 bases, leaving 16 bases between them. CDR3 region: CASRPGGLREKLFF. Here the CDR3 DNA reads TGTGCCAGCAGGCCGGGGGGTCTTAGGGAAAAACTGTTTTTT.

This clonotype has a handful of counts. The CDR3 loop is CSARPRNSDTQYF. Written as DNA, the CDR3 is TGCAGTGCTAGACCCAGAAACTCAGATACGCAGTATTTT. The rearrangement links TRBV20-1 to TRBJ2-3, with unresolved D. V was trimmed by 2 bases and J by 4 bases, leaving 10 bases between them. The germline CDR1 and CDR2 sequences are DFQATT and SNEGSKA (reference sequence). The CDR3 sequence is 13 residues long.

In this sample, this clonotype turned up many times. The rearrangement links TRBV30 to TRBJ2-5; D gene unclear. This CDR3 has 12 amino acids. Germline CDR1 is GTSNPN and CDR2 is SVGIG (reference sequence). With 2 bases removed from V and 5 bases from J, the gap between germline ends came to 9 bases. The CDR3 DNA sequence: TGTGCCTGGAGTTTCCTTCGGGAGACCCAGTACTTC. Amino acids: CAWSFLRETQYF.

The J gene is TRBJ2-2, the V gene TRBV19; maybe TRBD2 (5 bases). The V and J ends lost 5 bases and 0 bases respectively, with 16 bases between them. The CDR3 consists of 17 residues. Germline-derived CDR1 and CDR2 are LNHDA and SQIVND (reference sequence). The CDR3 coding sequence is TGTGCCAGTAGTCCACCATGGAGGCTATCGAACACCGGGGAGCTGTTTTTT. As protein: CASSPPWRLSNTGELFF.

This clonotype occurred many times. This chain joins TRBV18 and TRBJ1-2; weak D call: TRBD1 (5 bases). CDR3 length equals 13 residues. The germline CDR1 and CDR2 sequences are KGHSH and LQKENI. Between the trimmed V and J ends, which lost 3 bases and 8 bases, there was a span of 13 bases. The CDR3 region has the DNA TGTGCCAGCTCACCGGTAGGGGCTTGGGGCTACACCTTC. It encodes CASSPVGAWGYTF.

V and J are TRBV19 and TRBJ2-7, with 7 bases lining up with TRBD2. J was trimmed by 2 bases and V by 4 bases; bases with no gene match: 5. Per germline, CDR1 LNHDA and CDR2 SQIVND (reference sequence). This CDR3 has 14 amino acids. The CDR3 DNA reads as TGTGCCAGTAGTACGGAAGCGGGAACCTACGAGCAGTACTTC. As protein: CASSTEAGTYEQYF.

Ten or more counts support this clonotype. Here the CDR3 DNA reads TGTGCCAGCGGACTAGCGGTGAACACCGGGGAGCTGTTTTTT. This encodes CASGLAVNTGELFF. V gene TRBV3-1 combines with J gene TRBJ2-2; 10 bases fit TRBD2. V lost 8 bases and J lost 1; bases outside the gene matches: 1. CDR3 length: 14 residues. CDR1 is LGHDT and CDR2 is YNNKEL in the germline V gene (reference sequence).

V gene TRBV11-1 combines with J gene TRBJ2-7; TRBD2 matches at 7 bases. J was trimmed by 6 bases and V by 5 bases; bases with no gene match: 10. This CDR3 comprises 14 residues. CDR1 and CDR2 (germline): SGHAT, FQDESV (reference sequence). Written as DNA, the CDR3 is TGTGCCAGCAGCCCCGGACTAGAAGTAGGCGAGCAGTACTTC. Residues: CASSPGLEVGEQYF.

This clonotype was counted many times. The chain has TRBV12-3 or TRBV12-4 and TRBJ1-5, with TRBD1 as a possible D gene (6 bases). Trimming shortened V by 6 bases and J by 4 bases, and 16 bases separated the two germline ends. The CDR3 sequence is 15 residues long. The CDR3 nucleotides read TGTGCCAGCAGCGACCCGGGACACCAAAATCAGCCCCAGCATTTT. It yields the protein CASSDPGHQNQPQHF.

This clonotype has more than one count but fewer than ten. This rearrangement joins TRBV20-1 to TRBJ1-2, with D possibly matching TRBD1 (6 bases). The length of the CDR3 is 14 residues. Germline V gene data show CDR1 as DFQATT and CDR2 as SNEGSKA (reference sequence). Between the trimmed V and J ends, which lost 5 bases and 1 base, there was a span of 14 bases. The CDR3 region is CSASRGFRNYGYTF. CDR3 in DNA: TGCAGTGCTTCCAGGGGCTTCCGTAACTATGGCTACACCTTC.

This clonotype was recorded at least ten times. The chain carries TRBV20-1 and TRBJ2-2; D possibly corresponds to TRBD2 (5 bases). CDR1 DFQATT and CDR2 SNEGSKA come from the germline V gene (reference sequence). The CDR3 totals 12 residues. V was clipped by 6 bases and J by 6 bases, with 11 bases between them. CDR3 in DNA: TGCAGTGCGCGCGTGGGAGCCGGGGAGCTGTTTTTT. It is translated as CSARVGAGELFF.

This clonotype was found many times. This chain connects TRBV2 to TRBJ2-7; no firm D call. The CDR3 totals 11 residues. CDR1 is SNHLY and CDR2 is FYNNEI in the germline V gene. With 5 bases removed from V and 1 base from J, the gap between germline ends came to 3 bases. CDR3 coding DNA: TGTGCCAGCAGTTATTCCTACGAGCAGTACTTC. It translates to CASSYSYEQYF. Using reference TRBV2 and TRBJ2-7 for the parts outside the CDR3, the full variable domain is EPEVTQTPSHQVTQMGQEVILRCVPISNHLYFYWYRQILGQKVEFLVSFYNNEISEKSEIFDDQFSVERPDGSNFTLKIRSTKLEDSAMYFCASSYSYEQYFGPGTRLTVT.

This clonotype was seen only a few times. The chain has TRBV4-1 and TRBJ2-1, with D tentatively TRBD1 (6 bases). In germline, CDR1 is MGHRA, CDR2 YSYEKL. CDR3 length: 14 residues. V lost 1 base and J lost 9, with 13 bases in between. CDR3 sequence: CASSQVSRGSEQFF. The CDR3 DNA sequence: TGCGCCAGCAGCCAAGTATCCAGGGGAAGTGAGCAGTTCTTC.

This clonotype has ten or more counts. The genes are TRBV20-1 and TRBJ2-1, with D tentatively TRBD1 or TRBD2 (5 bases each). Trimming pared 3 bases from V and 9 bases from J, leaving 24 bases between. CDR3 length: 16 residues. Germline assignment: CDR1 DFQATT and CDR2 SNEGSKA (reference sequence). DNA for the CDR3: TGCAGTGCTAGCCCCCTTGGAGCGGCACCGAGGGGTGAGCAGTTCTTC. Amino acids: CSASPLGAAPRGEQFF.

The sample holds many counts of this clonotype. This rearrangement joins TRBV3-1 to TRBJ1-5; tentatively, D is TRBD1 (5 bases). V lost 1 base and J 2 bases, leaving 9 bases between the germline ends. The CDR3 totals 15 residues. Germline loops: CDR1 LGHDT, CDR2 YNNKEL (reference sequence). The DNA of the CDR3 is TGTGCCAGCAGCCAAGGGCAAGGGGGCAATCAGCCCCAGCATTTT. Its protein is CASSQGQGGNQPQHF.

This clonotype was recorded at least ten times. The rearrangement joins TRBV20-1 to TRBJ1-2; the D is unclear. Trimming took 6 bases from V and 4 from J, leaving 15 bases between them. CDR3 length: 13 residues. From germline, CDR1 is DFQATT and CDR2 SNEGSKA (reference sequence). DNA of the CDR3: TGCAGTGCCCTGTTCGGCGGCGCCTATGGCTACACCTTC. Translation gives CSALFGGAYGYTF.

This clonotype came up many times. V gene TRBV7-9 combines with J gene TRBJ1-5; D is ambiguous. Per germline, CDR1 SEHNR and CDR2 FQNEAQ (reference sequence). This CDR3 is built from 12 residues. The ends were cut back, 5 bases at V and 5 bases at J, with 7 bases in the middle. CDR3 amino acids: CASSRIDQPQHF. The CDR3 DNA sequence: TGTGCCAGCAGCCGAATTGATCAGCCCCAGCATTTT.